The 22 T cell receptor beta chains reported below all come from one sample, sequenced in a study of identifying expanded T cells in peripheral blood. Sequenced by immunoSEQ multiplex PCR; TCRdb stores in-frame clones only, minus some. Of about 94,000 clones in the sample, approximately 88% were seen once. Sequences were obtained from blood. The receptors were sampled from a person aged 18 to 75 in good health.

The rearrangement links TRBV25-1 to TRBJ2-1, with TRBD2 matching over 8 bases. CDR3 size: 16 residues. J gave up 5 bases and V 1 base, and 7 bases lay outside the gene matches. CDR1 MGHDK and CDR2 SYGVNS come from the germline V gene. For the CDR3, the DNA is TGTGCCAGCAGTGAATCTGGGGGAGCGGGAGACAATGAGCAGTTCTTC. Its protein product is CASSESGGAGDNEQFF.

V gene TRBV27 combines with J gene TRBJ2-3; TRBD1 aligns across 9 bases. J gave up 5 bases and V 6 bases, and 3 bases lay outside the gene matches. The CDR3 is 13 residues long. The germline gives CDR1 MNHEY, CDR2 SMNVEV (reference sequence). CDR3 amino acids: CASRPTGGDTQYF. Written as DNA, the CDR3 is TGTGCCAGCAGGCCGACAGGGGGAGATACGCAGTATTTT.

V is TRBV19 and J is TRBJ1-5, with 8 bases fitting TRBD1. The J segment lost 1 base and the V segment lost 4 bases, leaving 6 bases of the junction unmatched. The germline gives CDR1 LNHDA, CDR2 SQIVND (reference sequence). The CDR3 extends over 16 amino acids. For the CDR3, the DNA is TGTGCCAGTAGTAAAACACAGGGGGGCAGCAATCAGCCCCAGCATTTT. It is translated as CASSKTQGGSNQPQHF.

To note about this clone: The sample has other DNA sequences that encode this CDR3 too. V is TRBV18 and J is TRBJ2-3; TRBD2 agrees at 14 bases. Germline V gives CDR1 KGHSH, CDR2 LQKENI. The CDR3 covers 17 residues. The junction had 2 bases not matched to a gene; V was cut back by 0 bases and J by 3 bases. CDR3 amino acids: CASSPPGLAGGTDTQYF. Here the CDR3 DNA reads TGTGCCAGCTCACCACCAGGACTAGCGGGAGGTACAGATACGCAGTATTTT.

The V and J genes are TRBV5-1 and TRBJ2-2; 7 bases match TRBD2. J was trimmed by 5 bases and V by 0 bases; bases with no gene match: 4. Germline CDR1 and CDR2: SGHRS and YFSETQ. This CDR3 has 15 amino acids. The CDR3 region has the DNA TGCGCCAGCAGCTTGGGCGGGAGTCAAACCGGGGAGCTGTTTTTT. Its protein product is CASSLGGSQTGELFF. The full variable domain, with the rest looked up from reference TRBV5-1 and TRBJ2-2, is KAGVTQTPRYLIKTRGQQVTLSCSPISGHRSVSWYQQTPGQGLQFLFEYFSETQRNKGNFPGRFSGRQFSNSRSEMNVSTLELGDSALYLCASSLGGSQTGELFFGEGSRLTVL.

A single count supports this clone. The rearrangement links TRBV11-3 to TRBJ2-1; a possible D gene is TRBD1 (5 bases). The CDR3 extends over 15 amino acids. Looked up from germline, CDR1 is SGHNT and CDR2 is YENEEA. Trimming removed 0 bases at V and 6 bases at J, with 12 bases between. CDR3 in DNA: TGTGCCAGCAGCTTAGAAGGGGTACGTCTCAATGAGCAGTTCTTC. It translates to CASSLEGVRLNEQFF.

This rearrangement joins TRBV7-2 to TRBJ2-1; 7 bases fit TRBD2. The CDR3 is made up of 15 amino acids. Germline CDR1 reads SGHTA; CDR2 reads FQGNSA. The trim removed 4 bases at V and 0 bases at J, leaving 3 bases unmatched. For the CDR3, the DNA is TGTGCCAGCAGCTATGCTAGCGGCTCCTACAATGAGCAGTTCTTC. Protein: CASSYASGSYNEQFF.

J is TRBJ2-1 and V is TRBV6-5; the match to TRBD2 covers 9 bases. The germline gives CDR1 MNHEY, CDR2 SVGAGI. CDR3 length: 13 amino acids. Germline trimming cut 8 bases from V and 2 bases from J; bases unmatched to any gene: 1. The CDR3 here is CASRLAAYNEQFF. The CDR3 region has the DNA TGTGCCAGCCGACTAGCGGCCTACAATGAGCAGTTCTTC.

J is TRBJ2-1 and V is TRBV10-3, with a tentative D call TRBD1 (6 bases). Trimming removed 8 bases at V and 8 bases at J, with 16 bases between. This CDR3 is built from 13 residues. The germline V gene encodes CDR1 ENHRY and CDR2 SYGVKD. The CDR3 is CAIGKTGSDEQFF. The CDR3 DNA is TGTGCCATCGGAAAGACAGGTAGCGATGAGCAGTTCTTC.

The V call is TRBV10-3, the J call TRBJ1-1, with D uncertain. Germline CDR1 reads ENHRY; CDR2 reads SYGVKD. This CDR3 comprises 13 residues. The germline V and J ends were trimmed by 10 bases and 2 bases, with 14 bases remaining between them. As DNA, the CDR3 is TGTGCCACGAGCGGGCAGGCTAACACTGAAGCTTTCTTT. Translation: CATSGQANTEAFF.

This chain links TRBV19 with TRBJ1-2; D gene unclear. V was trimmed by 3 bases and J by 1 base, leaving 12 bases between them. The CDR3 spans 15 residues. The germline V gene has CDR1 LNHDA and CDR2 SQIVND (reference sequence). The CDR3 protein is CASSIMAGFNYGYTF. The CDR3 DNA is TGTGCCAGTAGTATCATGGCGGGGTTTAACTATGGCTACACCTTC.

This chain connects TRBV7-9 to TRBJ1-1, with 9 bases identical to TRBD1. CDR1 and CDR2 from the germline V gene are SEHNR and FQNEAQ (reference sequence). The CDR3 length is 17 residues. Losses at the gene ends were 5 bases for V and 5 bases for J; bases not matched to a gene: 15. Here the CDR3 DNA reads TGTGCCAGCAGCCCGGACAGGGGCTTTAAACAGACTACTGAAGCTTTCTTT. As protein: CASSPDRGFKQTTEAFF.

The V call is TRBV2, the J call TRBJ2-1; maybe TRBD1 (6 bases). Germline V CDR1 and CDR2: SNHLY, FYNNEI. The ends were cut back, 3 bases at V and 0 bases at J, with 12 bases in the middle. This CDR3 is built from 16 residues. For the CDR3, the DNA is TGTGCCAGCAGTGAGAGGGGGATTAGCTCCTACAATGAGCAGTTCTTC. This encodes CASSERGISSYNEQFF.

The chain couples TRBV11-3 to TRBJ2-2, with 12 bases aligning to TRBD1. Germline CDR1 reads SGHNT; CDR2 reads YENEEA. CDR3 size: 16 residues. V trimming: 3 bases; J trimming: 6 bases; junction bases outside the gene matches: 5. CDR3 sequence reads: CASSFAGTGGSGELFF. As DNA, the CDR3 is TGTGCCAGCAGCTTCGCCGGGACAGGGGGCTCCGGGGAGCTGTTTTTT. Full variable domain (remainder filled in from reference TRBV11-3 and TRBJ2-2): EAGVVQSPRYKIIEKKQPVAFWCNPISGHNTLYWYLQNLGQGPELLIRYENEEAVDDSQLPKDRFSAERLKGVDSTLKIQPAELGDSAVYLCASSFAGTGGSGELFFGEGSRLTVL.

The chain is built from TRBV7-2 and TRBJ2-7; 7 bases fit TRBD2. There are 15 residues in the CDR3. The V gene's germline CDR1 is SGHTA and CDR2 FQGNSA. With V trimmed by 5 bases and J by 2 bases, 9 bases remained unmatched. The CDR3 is CASSDFAGVAYEQYF. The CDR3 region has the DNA TGTGCCAGCAGCGATTTCGCGGGGGTTGCCTACGAGCAGTACTTC.

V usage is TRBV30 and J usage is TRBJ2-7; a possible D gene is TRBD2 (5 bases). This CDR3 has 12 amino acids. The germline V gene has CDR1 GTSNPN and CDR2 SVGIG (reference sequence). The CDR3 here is CATRRGGYEQYF. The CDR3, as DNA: TGTGCAACCCGGCGAGGAGGTTACGAGCAGTACTTC.

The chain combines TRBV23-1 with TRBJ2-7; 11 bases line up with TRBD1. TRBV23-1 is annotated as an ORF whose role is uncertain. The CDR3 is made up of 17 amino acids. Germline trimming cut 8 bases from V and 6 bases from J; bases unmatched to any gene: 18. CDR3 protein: CASGPGQGGLGGREQYF. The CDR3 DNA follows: TGCGCCAGCGGACCGGGACAGGGGGGTCTAGGTGGCCGCGAGCAGTACTTC.

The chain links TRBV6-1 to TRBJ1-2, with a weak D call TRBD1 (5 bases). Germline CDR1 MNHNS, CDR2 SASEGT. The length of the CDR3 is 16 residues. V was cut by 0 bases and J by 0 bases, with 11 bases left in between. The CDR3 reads CASSEARGTTNYGYTF. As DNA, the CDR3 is TGTGCCAGCAGTGAAGCTAGGGGAACTACTAACTATGGCTACACCTTC.

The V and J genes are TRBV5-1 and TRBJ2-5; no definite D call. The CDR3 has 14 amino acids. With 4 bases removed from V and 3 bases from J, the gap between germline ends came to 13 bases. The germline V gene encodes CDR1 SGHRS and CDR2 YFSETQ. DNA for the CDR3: TGCGCCAGCAGCGTATCCGGGCCAAAAGAGACCCAGTACTTC. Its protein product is CASSVSGPKETQYF. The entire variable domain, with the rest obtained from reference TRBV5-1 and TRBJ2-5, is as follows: KAGVTQTPRYLIKTRGQQVTLSCSPISGHRSVSWYQQTPGQGLQFLFEYFSETQRNKGNFPGRFSGRQFSNSRSEMNVSTLELGDSALYLCASSVSGPKETQYFGPGTRLLVL.

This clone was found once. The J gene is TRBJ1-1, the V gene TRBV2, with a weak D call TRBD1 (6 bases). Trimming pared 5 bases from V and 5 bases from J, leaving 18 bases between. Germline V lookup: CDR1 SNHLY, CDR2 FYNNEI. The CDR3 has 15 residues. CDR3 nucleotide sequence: TGTGCCAGCAGTCCCACACAGGGAGGGGGAACTGAAGCTTTCTTT. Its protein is CASSPTQGGGTEAFF.

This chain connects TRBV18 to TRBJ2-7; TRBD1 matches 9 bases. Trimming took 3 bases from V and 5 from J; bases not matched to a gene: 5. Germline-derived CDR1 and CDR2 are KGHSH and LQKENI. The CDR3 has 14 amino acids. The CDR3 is CASSPFTGGNEQYF. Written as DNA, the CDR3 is TGTGCCAGCTCACCCTTTACAGGGGGCAACGAGCAGTACTTC.

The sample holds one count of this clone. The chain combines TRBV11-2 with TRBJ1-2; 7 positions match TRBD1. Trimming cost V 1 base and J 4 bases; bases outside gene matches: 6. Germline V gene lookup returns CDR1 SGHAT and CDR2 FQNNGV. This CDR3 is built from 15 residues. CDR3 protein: CASSLASDRSYGYTF. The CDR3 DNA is TGTGCCAGCAGCTTAGCTTCGGACAGGAGCTATGGCTACACCTTC.